A single sample gave rise to the 30 T cell receptor beta chains below, sequenced in a study of OX40 agonist ivuxolimab in advanced cancers. Clones were sequenced by immunoSEQ multiplex PCR, and TCRdb holds only the in-frame ones, with some missing. The sample holds 65,000 to 100,000 clones, approximately 79% seen once. The sample was CD4+ or CD8+ T cells sorted from blood, taken in a trial of the OX40 agonist ivuxolimab. These receptors originate from an adult with an advanced solid tumor such as melanoma, head and neck, liver or kidney cancer.

CDR3 in amino acids: CAWSVAGKYEQYF. The CDR3 DNA sequence: TGTGCCTGGAGTGTAGCAGGGAAATACGAGCAGTACTTC. The rearrangement links TRBV30 to TRBJ2-5; tentatively, D is TRBD1 (5 bases). The J call may be faulty, since TRBJ2-7 better matches the DNA end. Germline CDR1 and CDR2: GTSNPN and SVGIG (reference sequence). The CDR3 is made up of 13 amino acids.

The chain joins TRBV7-2 to TRBJ2-1; 8 bases match TRBD2. Trimming took 7 bases from V and 9 from J; bases not matched to a gene: 8. This CDR3 spans 13 amino acids. Germline CDR1 SGHTA, CDR2 FQGNSA. For the CDR3, the DNA is TGTGCCAGCATTAGAGGAGCGGGAGTTGAGCAGTTCTTC. Translating gives CASIRGAGVEQFF.

The chain combines TRBV4-2 with TRBJ2-2; 10 bases map to TRBD1. Per germline, CDR1 LGHNA and CDR2 YNFKEQ. V was clipped by 5 bases and J by 1 base; unmatched bases: 4. The CDR3 is 16 amino acids. In DNA, the CDR3 is TGTGCCAGCAGCTCACGGGACAGGGGGAACACCGGGGAGCTGTTTTTT. Translating it yields CASSSRDRGNTGELFF.

V is TRBV5-6 and J is TRBJ2-7; 9 nucleotides align to TRBD1. After removal of 0 bases from V and 2 bases from J, the junction contained 12 bases not matched to a gene. CDR1 SGHDT and CDR2 YYEEEE come from the germline V gene. The CDR3 is made up of 18 amino acids. The CDR3 DNA reads as TGTGCCAGCAGCTTGGCCGGGACAGGGAGGGCGGGGGCCTACGAGCAGTACTTC. This encodes CASSLAGTGRAGAYEQYF.

The rearrangement joins TRBV18 to TRBJ2-7; D is uncertain. This CDR3 has 13 amino acids. CDR1 and CDR2 (germline): KGHSH, LQKENI. V lost 1 base and J 3 bases, leaving 7 bases between the germline ends. CDR3: CASSPLPDYEQYF. CDR3 nucleotides: TGTGCCAGCTCACCACTGCCGGACTACGAGCAGTACTTC.

This clone was observed once. V is TRBV7-9 and J is TRBJ2-1; a possible D gene is TRBD2 (6 bases). The germline V and J ends were trimmed by 2 bases and 6 bases, with 23 bases remaining between them. Per germline, CDR1 SEHNR and CDR2 FQNEAQ (reference sequence). The CDR3 spans 18 residues. The CDR3 sequence is CASSLISLRDSQGNEQFF. CDR3 nucleotide sequence: TGTGCCAGCAGCTTAATTTCGCTCCGGGACTCCCAGGGCAATGAGCAGTTCTTC.

The CDR3 spells CASSSREGVNEQFF. CDR3 DNA sequence: TGTGCCAGCAGCTCAAGGGAAGGGGTCAATGAGCAGTTCTTC. This rearrangement joins TRBV5-8 to TRBJ2-1; maybe TRBD1 (5 bases). This CDR3 contains 14 residues. V was pared by 3 bases and J by 6 bases, with 13 bases between. Germline assignment: CDR1 SGHTS and CDR2 YDEGEE.

The chain employs TRBV5-1 and TRBJ1-1; tentatively, D is TRBD1 (5 bases). CDR1 is SGHRS, CDR2 YFSETQ, per germline. The V gene lost 6 bases and the J gene lost 1 base, with 10 bases spanning the gap. The CDR3 covers 13 residues. The CDR3 DNA is TGCGCCAGCACCTTAACAGGGAACACTGAAGCTTTCTTT. This sequence encodes CASTLTGNTEAFF.

The chain links TRBV18 to TRBJ2-3; D remains unclear. The CDR3 runs to 14 residues. Per germline, CDR1 KGHSH and CDR2 LQKENI. V lost 1 base, J lost 0 bases, and 5 bases lay in between. The CDR3 DNA follows: TGTGCCAGCTCACCACGAGAAAGCACAGATACGCAGTATTTT. Protein: CASSPRESTDTQYF.

This rearrangement joins TRBV20-1 to TRBJ1-2, with D perhaps matching TRBD1 (6 bases). Germline CDR1 reads DFQATT; CDR2 reads SNEGSKA (reference sequence). CDR3 length equals 11 residues. Trimming stripped 6 bases from V and 8 bases from J, with 13 bases between. The CDR3 here is CSATGIGGYTF. CDR3 nucleotides: TGCAGTGCAACAGGGATTGGGGGCTACACCTTC.

The chain is built from TRBV7-6 and TRBJ2-1; 10 bases map to TRBD2. Germline CDR1 and CDR2: SGHVS and FNYEAQ. Trimming cost V 6 bases and J 0 bases; bases outside gene matches: 8. CDR3 size: 17 residues. The CDR3 reads CASRLLAGRSSYNEQFF. CDR3 coding DNA: TGTGCCAGCAGATTACTAGCGGGGCGAAGCTCCTACAATGAGCAGTTCTTC.

This chain links TRBV5-4 with TRBJ2-7; TRBD1 matches 10 bases. After removal of 7 bases from V and 5 bases from J, the junction contained 6 bases not matched to a gene. CDR3 length equals 13 residues. The germline gives CDR1 SGHNT, CDR2 YYREEE (reference sequence). Written as DNA, the CDR3 is TGTGCCAGCTCGAGACAGGGGGCCCACGAGCAGTACTTC. The encoded protein is CASSRQGAHEQYF.

The CDR3 DNA reads as TGTGCCAGTAGTATAGTAGGGCAGGGGTCCTACAATGAGCAGTTCTTC. Translating it yields CASSIVGQGSYNEQFF. The chain carries TRBV19 and TRBJ2-1; a possible D gene is TRBD1 (6 bases). Germline values: CDR1 LNHDA, CDR2 SQIVND (reference sequence). V lost 1 base and J lost 1, with 11 bases in between. The CDR3 runs to 16 residues.

The chain carries TRBV6-6 and TRBJ1-1; no clear D. Looked up from germline, CDR1 is MNHNY and CDR2 is SVGAGI (reference sequence). CDR3 size: 14 residues. The V and J ends lost 7 bases and 3 bases respectively, with 15 bases between them. The CDR3 spells CASTLRTSDTEAFF. The CDR3 DNA reads TGTGCCAGCACCCTCCGTACTTCGGACACTGAAGCTTTCTTT.

This chain connects TRBV7-2 to TRBJ1-1; D gene ambiguous. V lost 7 bases, J lost 1 base, and 13 bases lay in between. Germline CDR1 SGHTA, CDR2 FQGNSA. CDR3 length: 14 amino acids. Here the CDR3 reads CASTNLGRNTEAFF. The DNA of the CDR3 is TGTGCCAGCACCAATTTGGGGAGGAACACTGAAGCTTTCTTT.

This clone was detected only a few times. In nucleotides, the CDR3 is TGTGCCAGCAACCCTGCCGCGACAGGGGGCGCGAACACTGAAGCTTTCTTT. Translated, it gives CASNPAATGGANTEAFF. The chain has TRBV7-2 and TRBJ1-1; 10 bases are shared with TRBD1. This CDR3 has 17 amino acids. The germline V gene encodes CDR1 SGHTA and CDR2 FQGNSA. V gave up 7 bases and J gave up 1 base; unmatched junction bases: 12.

The DNA of the CDR3 is TGTGCCAGCAGCCCGGCAGATACGCAGTATTTT. It specifies CASSPADTQYF. The chain joins TRBV7-6 to TRBJ2-3, with unresolved D. CDR1 and CDR2 from the germline V gene are SGHVS and FNYEAQ. Trimming removed 5 bases at V and 4 bases at J, with 4 bases between. The length of the CDR3 is 11 residues.

The chain's CDR3 is CASRQGPQGTQYF. The CDR3 DNA reads TGTGCCAGCAGACAGGGACCGCAAGGGACGCAGTATTTT. The J gene is TRBJ2-3, the V gene TRBV27, with D possibly TRBD1 on 6 matching bases. The V gene lost 6 bases and the J gene lost 9 bases, with 16 bases spanning the gap. The CDR3 is 13 amino acids. Looked up from germline, CDR1 is MNHEY and CDR2 is SMNVEV (reference sequence).

This clone was seen a single time. The chain employs TRBV9 and TRBJ1-1; possibly TRBD1 for D (5 bases). CDR3 size: 15 residues. In germline, CDR1 is SGDLS, CDR2 YYNGEE. V lost 4 bases and J 0 bases, leaving 13 bases between the germline ends. In DNA, the CDR3 is TGTGCCAGCAGCCCCGGGGGAGCTTTGAACACTGAAGCTTTCTTT. Translating gives CASSPGGALNTEAFF.

The gene calls are TRBV19 and TRBJ1-5; weak D call: TRBD1 (5 bases). The germline gives CDR1 LNHDA, CDR2 SQIVND (reference sequence). The CDR3 length is 14 residues. V lost 1 base and J 4 bases, leaving 8 bases between the germline ends. This chain's CDR3 is CASSIGSGNQPQHF. The CDR3 nucleotides are TGTGCCAGTAGTATAGGATCAGGGAATCAGCCCCAGCATTTT.

V and J are TRBV19 and TRBJ1-1; D may be TRBD1 (5 bases). Germline V gene data show CDR1 as LNHDA and CDR2 as SQIVND (reference sequence). This CDR3 spans 15 amino acids. V lost 9 bases and J lost 0, with 17 bases in between. The CDR3 region has the DNA TGTGCCAGCCTCCCAGGGAACTTCATGAACACTGAAGCTTTCTTT. Residues: CASLPGNFMNTEAFF. The complete variable domain, with remaining parts taken from reference TRBV19 and TRBJ1-1, reads DGGITQSPKYLFRKEGQNVTLSCEQNLNHDAMYWYRQDPGQGLRLIYYSQIVNDFQKGDIAEGYSVSREKKESFPLTVTSAQKNPTAFYLCASLPGNFMNTEAFFGQGTRLTVV.

V and J are TRBV6-5 and TRBJ2-3; the match to TRBD1 covers 8 bases. This CDR3 contains 14 residues. V lost 7 bases to trimming and J lost 3 bases; unmatched junction nucleotides: 6. Germline-derived CDR1 and CDR2 are MNHEY and SVGAGI. The CDR3 sequence: CASKPGQATDTQYF. In DNA form, the CDR3 reads TGTGCCAGCAAACCGGGACAGGCGACAGATACGCAGTATTTT.

The chain links TRBV5-1 to TRBJ1-2; tentatively, D is TRBD1 (6 bases). The V end lost 5 bases, the J end lost 4 bases, and 18 bases lay between the germline ends. CDR1 and CDR2 from the germline V gene are SGHRS and YFSETQ. This CDR3 region has 15 residues. The CDR3 region has the DNA TGCGCCAGCAGACCAAACAGCGAAGGGGGCTATGGCTACACCTTC. Amino acid sequence: CASRPNSEGGYGYTF.

The chain combines TRBV28 with TRBJ1-2; 7 bases are shared with TRBD1. The CDR3 contains 12 residues. J gave up 6 bases and V 5 bases, and 3 bases lay outside the gene matches. CDR1 is MDHEN, CDR2 SYDVKM, per germline. The CDR3 DNA follows: TGTGCCAGCAGTAAGACAGGGAATGGCTACACCTTC. Encoded protein: CASSKTGNGYTF.

The chain recombines TRBV10-2 with TRBJ2-2; D is possibly TRBD2 (7 bases). The CDR3 consists of 18 residues. Germline assignment: CDR1 WSHSY and CDR2 SAAADI. The germline V and J ends were trimmed by 4 bases and 0 bases, with 18 bases remaining between them. This CDR3 reads CASSALRGGTSNTGELFF. For the CDR3, the DNA is TGCGCCAGCAGTGCGCTAAGGGGGGGGACGTCGAACACCGGGGAGCTGTTTTTT.

The chain carries TRBV5-1 and TRBJ1-2, with D perhaps matching TRBD1 (5 bases). The V end was cut by 0 bases, the J end by 7 bases, with 16 bases between. This CDR3 region has 15 residues. Germline lookup yields CDR1 SGHRS and CDR2 YFSETQ. The CDR3 DNA reads TGCGCCAGCAGCTTGGCCGGGGGTGGTCTCTCTGGCTACACCTTC. Amino acids: CASSLAGGGLSGYTF.

This clone was detected a few times. This chain joins TRBV5-5 and TRBJ1-4, with TRBD1 identical over 7 bases. Germline V lookup: CDR1 SGHKS, CDR2 YYEKEE (reference sequence). J gave up 12 bases and V 4 bases, and 9 bases lay outside the gene matches. This CDR3 region has 13 residues. CDR3 DNA sequence: TGTGCCAGCAGCCTCAGCTCCGGGACAGAACTGTTTTTT. Its protein is CASSLSSGTELFF.

The chain employs TRBV19 and TRBJ2-7, with a tentative D call TRBD1 (6 bases). Germline CDR1 is LNHDA and CDR2 is SQIVND (reference sequence). V gave up 3 bases and J gave up 7 bases, with 16 bases separating them. The CDR3 sequence is 14 residues long. In DNA form, the CDR3 reads TGTGCCAGTAGTATTTCACAGGGCCGCTTAGAGCAGTACTTC. Residues: CASSISQGRLEQYF.

The J gene is TRBJ1-1, the V gene TRBV5-6; 10 nucleotides line up with TRBD1. The trim removed 3 bases at V and 1 base at J, leaving 6 bases unmatched. The CDR3 totals 16 residues. Germline lookup yields CDR1 SGHDT and CDR2 YYEEEE. The CDR3 DNA follows: TGTGCCAGCAGCTGGGACAGGGGTGTAGGGAACACTGAAGCTTTCTTT. Amino acids: CASSWDRGVGNTEAFF.

The CDR3 nucleotides read TGTGCCAGCAGCCTGGGGGCCTCTGGGGCCAACGTCCTGACTTTC. This translates into CASSLGASGANVLTF. This sequence joins TRBV7-8 and TRBJ2-6, with D possibly being TRBD1 (6 bases). V was pared by 5 bases and J by 0 bases, with 8 bases between. The CDR3 consists of 15 residues. Germline CDR1 and CDR2: SGHVS and FQNEAQ.